The 3 T cell receptor beta chains below were found in one sample sequenced in a study of blood T cell repertoires in COVID-19. Clones were sequenced by immunoSEQ multiplex PCR, and TCRdb holds only the in-frame ones, with some missing. The top ten hold 13% to 15% of the sample, which has some 170,000 clones, 70% to 85% seen once. The source material was PBMCs or T cells enriched from blood (not recorded which). The source of these receptors is a man in his fifties or sixties who had recovered from COVID-19.

This rearrangement joins TRBV15 to TRBJ1-5, with 8 bases identical to TRBD1. The length of the CDR3 is 15 residues. The junction had 7 bases not matched to a gene; V was cut back by 8 bases and J by 1 base. Germline CDR1 is LNHNV and CDR2 is YYDKDF (reference sequence). The CDR3 loop is CATQRQGLSNQPQHF. Written as DNA, the CDR3 is TGTGCCACCCAACGACAGGGGTTGAGCAATCAGCCCCAGCATTTT.

The CDR3 loop reads CASSIRRQGIAKNIQYF. CDR3 sequence (DNA): TGTGCCAGTAGTATTAGGAGACAGGGGATAGCCAAAAACATTCAGTACTTC. V and J are TRBV19 and TRBJ2-4; 8 bases are shared with TRBD1. The CDR3 sequence is 17 residues long. Germline lookup yields CDR1 LNHDA and CDR2 SQIVND (reference sequence). After removal of 3 bases from V and 0 bases from J, the junction contained 7 bases not matched to a gene.

The chain links TRBV14 to TRBJ2-1; 7 bases are shared with TRBD1. The V and J ends lost 2 bases and 4 bases, in that order; junction bases with no gene match: 5. Germline CDR1 reads SGHDN; CDR2 reads FVKESK. The CDR3 is 15 amino acids. The CDR3, as DNA: TGTGCCAGCAGCCAAAAGACAGGGTCTTACAATGAGCAGTTCTTC. Translation: CASSQKTGSYNEQFF.